These 7 T cell receptor beta chains originate from one sample sequenced in a study of T cell repertoires in cytomegalovirus infection. TCRdb re-called the reads with MiXCR, one entry per CDR3 protein. The sample carries 480,000 or so distinct CDR3 sequences, approximately 11% recorded once. Sequencing was carried out using PBMCs. The source of these receptors is a human donor in good health (CMV status not recorded). Some clones in this sample may be carry-over from other donors' samples.

This clonotype was seen ten or more times. CDR3 sequence (DNA): TGTGCCAGCAGCTTCAGCGTCCCCGGGACTGAAGCTTTCTTT. This codes for CASSFSVPGTEAFF. The rearrangement uses TRBV7-2 and TRBJ1-1; D gene uncertain. Germline V gene sequence: CDR1 SGHTA, CDR2 FQGNSA. The length of the CDR3 is 14 residues. The V end was cut by 3 bases, the J end by 5 bases, with 13 bases between.

The chain carries TRBV2 and TRBJ2-3; 7 bases line up with TRBD2. The CDR3 extends over 15 amino acids. CDR1 is SNHLY and CDR2 is FYNNEI in the germline V gene. V shed 5 bases and J 7 bases; nucleotides not matched to a gene: 12. Here the CDR3 DNA reads TGTGCCAGCAGTTCGTCTAGCGGCGGCGGGAATACGCAGTATTTT. As protein: CASSSSSGGGNTQYF. The whole variable domain, filled in from reference TRBV2 and TRBJ2-3, reads EPEVTQTPSHQVTQMGQEVILRCVPISNHLYFYWYRQILGQKVEFLVSFYNNEISEKSEIFDDQFSVERPDGSNFTLKIRSTKLEDSAMYFCASSSSSGGGNTQYFGPGTRLTVL.

This chain uses TRBV20-1 with TRBJ2-1; TRBD1 matches at 8 bases. Trimming removed 7 bases from V and 10 bases from J; junction bases left unmatched: 9. Germline CDR1 is DFQATT and CDR2 is SNEGSKA (reference sequence). This CDR3 region has 12 residues. Here the CDR3 DNA reads TGCAGTGTACAGACAGGGGATGTCGAGCAGTTCTTC. Translating gives CSVQTGDVEQFF.

Many counts were recorded for this clonotype. The chain recombines TRBV12-3 or TRBV12-4 with TRBJ2-7; 7 bases agree with TRBD2. This CDR3 spans 16 amino acids. The V and J ends lost 1 base and 4 bases, in that order; junction bases with no gene match: 10. The CDR3 loop is CASSLGKVGGDYEQYF. The CDR3, as DNA: TGTGCCAGCAGTTTAGGAAAAGTGGGGGGGGATTACGAGCAGTACTTC.

This clonotype was counted ten times or more. J is TRBJ1-6 and V is TRBV20-1, with 8 bases that match TRBD1. Germline CDR1 DFQATT, CDR2 SNEGSKA (reference sequence). After removal of 3 bases from V and 8 bases from J, the junction contained 6 bases not matched to a gene. CDR3 length: 14 amino acids. For the CDR3, the DNA is TGCAGTGCTAGCCGGGACAGGACTTATTCACCCCTCCACTTT. It encodes CSASRDRTYSPLHF.

In its sample, this clonotype was seen many times. This chain links TRBV7-2 with TRBJ2-7, with 10 bases identical to TRBD2. The V segment lost 0 bases and the J segment 4 bases; nucleotides outside the gene matches: 3. CDR3 length equals 15 residues. Per germline, CDR1 SGHTA and CDR2 FQGNSA. In DNA form, the CDR3 reads TGTGCCAGCAGCTTAGCAGCGGGAGGGGAATACGAGCAGTACTTC. Protein: CASSLAAGGEYEQYF. The full variable domain, its missing parts supplied by reference TRBV7-2 and TRBJ2-7, is GAGVSQSPSNKVTEKGKDVELRCDPISGHTALYWYRQSLGQGLEFLIYFQGNSAPDKSGLPSDRFSAERTGGSVSTLTIQRTQQEDSAVYLCASSLAAGGEYEQYFGPGTRLTVT.

The rearrangement links TRBV20-1 to TRBJ1-2, with D unresolved. This CDR3 comprises 11 residues. Per the germline V gene, CDR1 is DFQATT and CDR2 is SNEGSKA (reference sequence). The DNA of the CDR3 is TGCAGCTCCTCCCGAGGCTATGGCTACACCTTC. This gives the protein CSSSRGYGYTF.